Included here is one T cell receptor (beta chain) sequence, with context. Its cognate antigen is unknown. The junction departs from the called germline gene at one end, perhaps through a read error. TCRdb redid the calling of the reads with MiXCR, one entry per CDR3 protein. The table has 30,000 to 40,000 distinct CDR3 sequences, approximately 52% seen once. The CDR3 runs to 15 residues. Germline CDR1 SGHVT, CDR2 SQSDAQ. The sample is drawn from a study of T cell repertoires in cytomegalovirus infection. Study details: Public TCR beta signatures provided an indication of both CMV infection and a matching HLA type. Study results and limitations: Clonotype analysis showed dominance of the ex vivo response by HLA-C-restricted CMV-specific TCR beta clonotypes. Accumulated public TCR beta family frequency recognized individuals carrying CMV together with the relevant HLA.

This specimen was CD8+ T cells from cultured PBMCs, taken from culture after CMV antigen stimulation. The chain couples TRBV7-4 to TRBJ2-7, with TRBD1 matching 9 bases. This clonotype was sampled from a human donor in good health (CMV status not recorded). Some clones in this sample may be carry-over from other donors' samples. This CDR3 reads CDSSDRYRGLSEHYF. DNA of the CDR3: TGTGACAGCAGTGACCGGTACAGGGGGCTCTCCGAGCATTACTTC.